A selection of T cell receptor beta chains follows, all from one sample in a study of human T cells and chemical hapten exposure. Each CDR3 protein gets one entry after TCRdb re-called the RACE reads with MiXCR. The data hold about 85,000 distinct CDR3 sequences, with 6.5% to 10% observed a single time. The starting material was whole blood, obtained in connection with sensitization to the hapten diphenylcyclopropenone (DPC). These receptors all come from a man aged 35 to 55 with alopecia areata. Some clones in this sample may be carry-over from other donors' samples. Each CDR3 is given with its conserved first and last residue. The D gene is left open where the match is weak. Some rows have no size entry. The others give once, few or many, or a class for an expanded clone.

J gene | D gene | V gene | clone size | CDR3 protein | CDR3 DNA
TRBJ1-5 | NA | TRBV27 | many | CASSPRTQGGYQPQHF | TGTGCCAGCAGTCCCAGGACCCAAGGGGGATATCAGCCCCAGCATTTT
TRBJ2-1 | NA | TRBV19 | few | CASSDPQPYNEQFF | TGTGCCAGTAGTGACCCACAGCCCTACAATGAGCAGTTCTTC
TRBJ2-7 | TRBD1 | TRBV28 | NA | CATQGARSYEQYF | TGTGCCACCCAGGGGGCCCGCTCCTACGAGCAGTACTTC
TRBJ2-5 | NA | TRBV18 | NA | CASSPTVPGETQYF | TGTGCCAGCTCGCCCACAGTCCCCGGGGAGACCCAGTACTTC
TRBJ2-5 | NA | TRBV10-2 | many | CASKNTGKYQETQYF | TGCGCCAGCAAAAACACAGGAAAGTACCAAGAGACCCAGTACTTC
TRBJ1-4 | NA | TRBV9 | many | CASSVDGHNEKLFF | TGTGCCAGCAGCGTAGACGGACATAATGAAAAACTGTTTTTT
TRBJ2-3 | NA | TRBV10-3 | many | CAIRGGGSQPTDTQYF | TGTGCCATCAGGGGAGGTGGTAGCCAGCCCACAGATACGCAGTATTTT
TRBJ2-7 | NA | TRBV29-1 | many | CSIRASEYEQYF | TGCAGCATTAGGGCTAGCGAGTACGAGCAGTACTTC
TRBJ2-7 | NA | TRBV6-5 | few | CASSGAGVQYEQYF | TGTGCCAGCAGCGGGGCCGGGGTACAATACGAGCAGTACTTC
TRBJ2-1 | NA | TRBV13 | NA | CASTEAVLGVPQKQFF | TGTGCCAGCACCGAGGCGGTCTTGGGGGTGCCCCAAAAGCAGTTCTTC
TRBJ2-5 | NA | TRBV28 | many | CASSSTGTQETQYF | TGTGCCAGCAGTTCCACCGGGACCCAAGAGACCCAGTACTTC
TRBJ2-4 | TRBD2 | TRBV7-8 | few | CASSALAGVQNIQYF | TGTGCCAGCAGCGCACTAGCGGGAGTCCAAAACATTCAGTACTTC
TRBJ2-3 | NA | TRBV20-1 | NA | CSARDAEGADTQYF | TGCAGTGCTAGAGATGCGGAGGGCGCAGATACGCAGTATTTT
TRBJ2-5 | NA | TRBV6-5 | NA | CASSYQLGGVETQYF | TGTGCCAGCAGTTACCAGCTGGGGGGAGTGGAGACCCAGTACTTC
TRBJ1-4 | NA | TRBV4-2 | few | CASSQDLGADEKLFF | TGTGCCAGCAGCCAAGACCTGGGGGCCGATGAAAAACTGTTTTTT
TRBJ2-3 | NA | TRBV28 | NA | CASSLGRVADTQYF | TGTGCCAGCAGTTTGGGCAGGGTGGCAGATACGCAGTATTTT
TRBJ2-3 | TRBD2 | TRBV29-1 | many | CSVGRTSGRTDTQYF | TGCAGCGTTGGGAGGACTAGCGGGAGAACGGATACGCAGTATTTT
TRBJ2-1 | TRBD1 | TRBV5-4 | NA | CASSTPGQGNDEQFF | TGTGCCAGCAGCACGCCTGGACAGGGTAACGATGAGCAGTTCTTC